This TCR beta chain is drawn from a study of CD8 T cells in ankylosing spondylitis. Trimming took off 6 bases at V and 5 bases at J, with 25 bases between the two ends. The CDR3 has 16 residues. Germline loops: CDR1 DFQATT, CDR2 SNEGSKA (reference sequence). Study-wide findings and caveats: Some of these motif variants have turned up before, in reports on reactive arthritis synovial fluid and blood. A CD8+ phenotype characterized the disease-linked clones, which were relatively rare in peripheral blood. Clones linked to disease were reported to show significant enrichment in matched ankylosing spondylitis synovial fluid.

Making the TCR beta libraries involved quantitative 5'-RACE with molecular barcodes. TCRdb reprocessed the 5' RACE reads via MiXCR and lists one record per CDR3 protein. This sample carries 250,000 or so distinct CDR3 sequences, approximately 10% of them seen once, and the ten largest clones take about 2.8%. This clonotype has a count of ten or more. Its antigen is not known. The sequence was collected from a male donor with ankylosing spondylitis or in good health (not recorded which). This chain uses TRBV20-1 with TRBJ2-5, with a weak D call TRBD2 (5 bases). The sample consisted of blood, either unsorted or a sorted T cell fraction (not recorded which). The CDR3 sequence is CSAFPLGPRVSETQYF. In DNA form, the CDR3 reads TGCAGTGCCTTCCCTCTCGGACCGAGGGTGTCGGAGACCCAGTACTTC.